This T cell receptor (beta chain) was recovered during a study of long-term antiretroviral therapy in people with HIV. At minimum, one pre-ART and two post-ART PBMC samples were obtained from each donor. The study used samples holding about 0.9-10 million cryopreserved PBMC before DNA extraction. Study-wide results and caveats: Spans of CDR3 length were tighter for HIV repertoires than for controls.

The CDR3 sequence is 15 residues long. Between the trimmed V and J ends, which lost 5 bases and 4 bases, there was a span of 16 bases. Looked up from germline, CDR1 is SGHTA and CDR2 is FQGTGA. At the survey level, the v3.0 immunoSEQ assay was run. Sequencing aimed to cover about 35,000-50,000 T-cell genomes per sample. Some clones are missing from TCRdb's copy, which holds only in-frame ones; the method was immunoSEQ multiplex PCR. The sample lists over 15,000 clones, about 84% occurring once. With regard to this clone: Its matching antigen is unknown.

Sequences were derived from unsorted PBMCs, sampled 0.1 years before starting antiretroviral therapy. This TCR came from a man between 18 and 35 years old with HIV. This chain connects TRBV7-3 to TRBJ2-3; D unclear. The CDR3 region is CASSPSSVAADTQYF. The CDR3 DNA is TGTGCCAGCAGCCCCTCCTCGGTCGCGGCAGATACGCAGTATTTT.